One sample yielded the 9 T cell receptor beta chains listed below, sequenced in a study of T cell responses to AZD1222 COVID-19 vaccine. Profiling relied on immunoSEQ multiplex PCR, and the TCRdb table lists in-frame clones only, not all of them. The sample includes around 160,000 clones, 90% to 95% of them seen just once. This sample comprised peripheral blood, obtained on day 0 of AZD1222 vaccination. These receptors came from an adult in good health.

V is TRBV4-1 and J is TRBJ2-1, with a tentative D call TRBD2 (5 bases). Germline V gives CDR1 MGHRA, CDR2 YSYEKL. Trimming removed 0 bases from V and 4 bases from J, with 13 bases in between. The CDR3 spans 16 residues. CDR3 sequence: CASSQDGSGIYNEQFF. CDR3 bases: TGCGCCAGCAGCCAAGATGGGTCGGGAATATACAATGAGCAGTTCTTC.

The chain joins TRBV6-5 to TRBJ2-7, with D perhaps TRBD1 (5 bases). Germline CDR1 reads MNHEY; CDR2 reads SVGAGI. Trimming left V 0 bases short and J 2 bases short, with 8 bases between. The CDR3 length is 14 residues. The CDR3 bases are TGTGCCAGCAGTTACTCGTTAGGGGCCTACGAGCAGTACTTC. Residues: CASSYSLGAYEQYF.

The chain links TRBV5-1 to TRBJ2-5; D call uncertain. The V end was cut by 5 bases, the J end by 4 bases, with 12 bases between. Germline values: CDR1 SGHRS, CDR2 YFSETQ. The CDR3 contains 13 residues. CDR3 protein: CASRPADRETQYF. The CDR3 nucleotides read TGCGCCAGCAGGCCCGCGGATCGAGAGACCCAGTACTTC.

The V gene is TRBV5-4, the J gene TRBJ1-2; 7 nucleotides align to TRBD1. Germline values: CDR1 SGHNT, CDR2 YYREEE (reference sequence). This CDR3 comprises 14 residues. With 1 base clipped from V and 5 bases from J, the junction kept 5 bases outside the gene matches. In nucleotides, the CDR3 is TGTGCCAGCAGCTTGAGACAGGGAAATTATGGCTACACCTTC. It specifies CASSLRQGNYGYTF.

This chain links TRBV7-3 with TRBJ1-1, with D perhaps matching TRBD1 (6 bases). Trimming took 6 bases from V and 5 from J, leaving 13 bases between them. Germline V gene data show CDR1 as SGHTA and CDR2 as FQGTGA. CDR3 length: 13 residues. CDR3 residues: CASSSGVGTEAFF. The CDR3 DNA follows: TGTGCCAGCAGTTCAGGGGTAGGAACTGAAGCTTTCTTT.

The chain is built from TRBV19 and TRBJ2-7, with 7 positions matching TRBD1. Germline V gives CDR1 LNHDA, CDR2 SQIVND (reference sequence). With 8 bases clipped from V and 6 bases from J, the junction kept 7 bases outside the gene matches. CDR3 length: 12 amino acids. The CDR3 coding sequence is TGTGCCAGTGCCGACAGGGTAGGCGAGCAGTACTTC. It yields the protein CASADRVGEQYF.

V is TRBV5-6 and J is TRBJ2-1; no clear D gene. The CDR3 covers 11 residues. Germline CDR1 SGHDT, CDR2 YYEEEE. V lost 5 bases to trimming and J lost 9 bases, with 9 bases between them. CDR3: CASRRRGEQFF. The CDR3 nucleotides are TGTGCCAGCAGACGACGCGGTGAGCAGTTCTTC.

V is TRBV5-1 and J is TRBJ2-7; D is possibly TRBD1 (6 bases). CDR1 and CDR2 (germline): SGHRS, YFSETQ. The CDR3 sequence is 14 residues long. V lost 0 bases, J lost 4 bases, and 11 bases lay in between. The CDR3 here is CASSLGSGEYEQYF. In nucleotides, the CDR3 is TGCGCCAGCAGCTTGGGCTCAGGGGAGTACGAGCAGTACTTC.

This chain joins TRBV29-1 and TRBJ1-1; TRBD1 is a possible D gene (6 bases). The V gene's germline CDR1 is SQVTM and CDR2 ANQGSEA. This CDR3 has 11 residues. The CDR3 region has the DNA TGCACCGTACAGGGACCCACTGAAGCTTTCTTT. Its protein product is CTVQGPTEAFF.